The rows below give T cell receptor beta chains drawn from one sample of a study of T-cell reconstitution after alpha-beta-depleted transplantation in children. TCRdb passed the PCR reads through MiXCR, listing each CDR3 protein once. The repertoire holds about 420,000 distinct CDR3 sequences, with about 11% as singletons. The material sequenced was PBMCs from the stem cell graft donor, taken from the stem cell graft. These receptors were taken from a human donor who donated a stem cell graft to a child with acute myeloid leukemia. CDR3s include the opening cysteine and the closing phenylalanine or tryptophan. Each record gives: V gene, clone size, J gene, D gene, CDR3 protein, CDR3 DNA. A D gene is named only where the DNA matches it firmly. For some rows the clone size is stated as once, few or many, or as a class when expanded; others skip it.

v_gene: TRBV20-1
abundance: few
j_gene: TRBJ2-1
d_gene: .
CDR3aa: CSARDPGRYNEQFF
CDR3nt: TGCAGTGCTAGGGACCCTGGTCGGTACAATGAGCAGTTCTTC

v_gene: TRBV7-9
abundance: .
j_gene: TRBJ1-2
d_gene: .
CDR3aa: CASSLDGFGPEVDGYTF
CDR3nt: TGTGCCAGCAGCTTAGATGGTTTCGGACCTGAAGTGGATGGCTACACCTTC

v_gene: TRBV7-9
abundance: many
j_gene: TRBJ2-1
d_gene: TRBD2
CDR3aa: CASSLGLAGGDEQFF
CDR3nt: TGTGCCAGCAGCTTAGGACTAGCGGGAGGAGATGAGCAGTTCTTC

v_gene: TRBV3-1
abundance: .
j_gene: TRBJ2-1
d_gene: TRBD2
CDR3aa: CASSLGLAGMLF
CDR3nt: TGTGCCAGCAGTCTTGGGCTAGCGGGTATGCTCTTC

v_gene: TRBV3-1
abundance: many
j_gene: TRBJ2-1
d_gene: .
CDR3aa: CASSQTPNEQFF
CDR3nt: TGTGCCAGCAGCCAAACCCCCAATGAGCAGTTCTTC

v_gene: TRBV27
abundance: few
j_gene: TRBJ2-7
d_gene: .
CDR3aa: CASSFGADGSEQYF
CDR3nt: TGTGCCAGCAGTTTCGGTGCGGACGGCAGCGAGCAGTACTTC

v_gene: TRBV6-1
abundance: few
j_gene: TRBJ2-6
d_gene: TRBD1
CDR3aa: CASHRGQGTGANVLTF
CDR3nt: TGTGCCAGCCACCGGGGACAGGGGACCGGGGCCAACGTCCTGACTTTC

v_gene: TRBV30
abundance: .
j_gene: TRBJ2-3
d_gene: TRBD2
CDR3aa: CAWSGSSGSRDTQYF
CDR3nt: TGTGCCTGGAGCGGGTCTAGCGGGAGTCGGGATACGCAGTATTTT

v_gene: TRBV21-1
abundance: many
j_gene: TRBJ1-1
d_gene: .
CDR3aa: CASSARDRVNTEAFF
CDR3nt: TGTGCCAGCAGCGCCCGGGACAGGGTGAACACTGAAGCTTTCTTT

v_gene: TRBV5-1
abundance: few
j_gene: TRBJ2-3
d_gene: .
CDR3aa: CASSSRGIGGRGDTQYF
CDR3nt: TGCGCCAGCAGCTCCCGGGGGATAGGGGGCCGTGGGGATACGCAGTATTTT

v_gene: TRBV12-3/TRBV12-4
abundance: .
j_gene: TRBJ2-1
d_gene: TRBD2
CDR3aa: CASGAGGWEYNEQFF
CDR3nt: TGTGCCAGCGGAGCGGGAGGATGGGAATACAATGAGCAGTTCTTC

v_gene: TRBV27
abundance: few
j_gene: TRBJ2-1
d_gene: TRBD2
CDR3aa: CASSLLAGGRYNEQFF
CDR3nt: TGTGCCAGCAGTTTATTAGCGGGAGGGCGTTACAATGAGCAGTTCTTC

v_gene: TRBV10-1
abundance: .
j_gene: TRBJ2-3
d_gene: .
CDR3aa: CASSESRQADTQYF
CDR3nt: TGCGCCAGCAGTGAGTCCAGACAGGCAGATACGCAGTATTTT

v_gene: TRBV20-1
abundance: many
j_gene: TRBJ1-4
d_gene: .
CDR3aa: CSATRSTNEKLFF
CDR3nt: TGCAGTGCCACCCGATCAACTAATGAAAAACTGTTTTTT

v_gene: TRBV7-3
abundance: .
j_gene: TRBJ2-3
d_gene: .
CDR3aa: CASSSPVSGDTQYF
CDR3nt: TGTGCCAGCAGCTCCCCGGTTAGCGGAGATACGCAGTATTTT

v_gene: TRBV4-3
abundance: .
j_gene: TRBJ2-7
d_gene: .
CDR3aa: CASSQDPGREQYF
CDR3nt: TGCGCCAGCAGCCAAGATCCGGGAAGGGAGCAGTACTTC

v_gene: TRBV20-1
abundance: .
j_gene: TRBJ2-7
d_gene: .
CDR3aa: CSARLGNGYEQYF
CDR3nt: TGCAGTGCGAGACTAGGCAACGGCTACGAGCAGTACTTC

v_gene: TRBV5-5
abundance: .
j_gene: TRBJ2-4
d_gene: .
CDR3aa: CASSLITGQAKNIQYF
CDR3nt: TGTGCCAGCAGCTTGATTACAGGGCAAGCCAAAAACATTCAGTACTTC

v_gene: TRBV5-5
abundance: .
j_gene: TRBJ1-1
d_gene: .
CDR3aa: CASSLDGGAMNTEAFF
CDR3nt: TGTGCCAGCAGCTTGGACGGGGGAGCCATGAACACTGAAGCTTTCTTT

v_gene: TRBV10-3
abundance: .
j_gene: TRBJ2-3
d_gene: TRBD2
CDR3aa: CAISGASGGSTDTQYF
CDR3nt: TGTGCCATCAGTGGAGCTAGCGGGGGCTCGACAGATACGCAGTATTTT

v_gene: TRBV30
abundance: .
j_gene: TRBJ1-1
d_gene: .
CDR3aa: CAWSKEMNTEAFF
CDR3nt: TGTGCCTGGAGTAAAGAGATGAACACTGAAGCTTTCTTT

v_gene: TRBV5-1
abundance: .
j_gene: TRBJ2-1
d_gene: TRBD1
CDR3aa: CASTPRGTYNEQFF
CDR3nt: TGCGCCAGCACGCCCAGGGGGACCTACAATGAGCAGTTCTTC

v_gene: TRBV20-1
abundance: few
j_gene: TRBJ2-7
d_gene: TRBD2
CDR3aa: CSAIPVWRGNNEQYF
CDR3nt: TGCAGTGCTATACCAGTGTGGCGGGGGAATAACGAGCAGTACTTC

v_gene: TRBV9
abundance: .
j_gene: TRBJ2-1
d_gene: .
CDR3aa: CASSQSGQFNEQFF
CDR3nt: TGTGCCAGCAGCCAAAGCGGACAGTTCAATGAGCAGTTCTTC

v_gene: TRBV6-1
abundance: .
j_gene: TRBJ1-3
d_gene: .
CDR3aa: CASSGGTASGNTIYF
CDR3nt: TGTGCCAGCAGTGGCGGGACGGCGTCCGGAAACACCATATATTTT

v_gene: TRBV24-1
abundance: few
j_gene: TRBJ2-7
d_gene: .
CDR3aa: CASRVGESYEQYF
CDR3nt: TGTGCCTCCAGGGTGGGAGAATCCTACGAGCAGTACTTC

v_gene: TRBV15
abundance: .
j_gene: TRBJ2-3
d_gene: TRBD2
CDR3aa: CATRVAGGTDTQYF
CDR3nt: TGTGCCACCCGGGTCGCGGGAGGGACAGATACGCAGTATTTT

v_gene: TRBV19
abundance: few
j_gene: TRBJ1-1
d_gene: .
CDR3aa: CASSSPLGSEAFF
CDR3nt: TGTGCCAGTAGTAGTCCCCTCGGCTCTGAAGCTTTCTTT

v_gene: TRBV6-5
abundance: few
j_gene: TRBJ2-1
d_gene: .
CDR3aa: CASRPLGNEQFF
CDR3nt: TGTGCCAGCAGGCCACTGGGGAATGAGCAGTTCTTC

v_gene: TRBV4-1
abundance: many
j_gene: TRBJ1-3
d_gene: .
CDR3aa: CASSQEGMGAGNTIYF
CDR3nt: TGCGCCAGCAGCCAAGAAGGGATGGGGGCTGGAAACACCATATATTTT

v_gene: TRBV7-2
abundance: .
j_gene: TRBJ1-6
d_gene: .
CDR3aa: CASSLILLDSYNSPLHF
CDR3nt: TGTGCCAGCAGCTTAATATTACTAGACTCCTATAATTCACCCCTCCACTTT

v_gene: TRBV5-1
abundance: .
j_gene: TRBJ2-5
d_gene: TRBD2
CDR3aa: CASTTSGGGLETQYF
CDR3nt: TGCGCCAGCACCACTAGCGGGGGCGGACTGGAGACCCAGTACTTC